The clone carrying this T cell receptor beta chain was seen many times. Study donors comprised healthy, HIV-negative adults devoid of recent acute infection or vaccination. The sample originates from a study of shared clonotypes between healthy human individuals. The CDR3 is 14 residues long. The germline V gene encodes CDR1 MNHEY and CDR2 SVGAGI. Trimming removed 6 bases at V and 6 bases at J, with 17 bases between. The authors' processing: Junction-only sequences without quality scores were provided by ImmunoSEQ, so filtering was different. Sequenced by immunoSEQ multiplex PCR; TCRdb stores in-frame clones only, minus some. The V and J calls and clone size were taken over from that table, and D and trimming were inferred from the DNA. Among approximately 740,000 clones listed, about 74% were seen once.

This TCR derives from a woman under 40 in good health. The chain carries TRBV6-5 and TRBJ1-1; a weak D match, TRBD1 (6 bases). Sequencing was carried out using memory CD4+ T cells sorted from blood. Subset here: CD45RA-negative fraction. Here the CDR3 DNA reads TGTGCCAGCAGGACAAACTCAGGGGACCCTGAAGCTTTCTTT. Amino acid sequence: CASRTNSGDPEAFF.